These 8 T cell receptor beta chains came from one sample sequenced in a study of T cells in Graves' hyperthyroidism and ophthalmopathy. It was RNA transcripts that yielded the amplified TCR beta CDR3 regions. In the first-round RT-PCR of the TCR CDR3, the HTBI primer set was used. MiXCR was run by TCRdb on the multiplex PCR reads, yielding one entry per CDR3 protein. There are fewer than 350,000 distinct CDR3 sequences in the sample; around 18% occur only once, and around a sixth lies in the top ten. The sequenced sample was blood. The receptors here all came from a middle-aged woman with Graves' ophthalmopathy.

This clonotype has just a few counts. Just one base apart from a much larger clone, this may be a read error. The rearrangement joins TRBV28 to TRBJ2-7, with a weak D call TRBD2 (6 bases). V lost 3 bases, J lost 3 bases, and 18 bases lay in between. The germline V gene has CDR1 MDHEN and CDR2 SYDVKM. The CDR3 loop spans 16 amino acids. CDR3 DNA sequence: TGTGCCAGCAGTTTTGGCCCGGGACTGCTTCGCTACGAGCAGTACTTC. It is translated as CASSFGPGLLRYEQYF.

This clonotype was counted many times. The chain joins TRBV30 to TRBJ1-1; D may be TRBD1 (5 bases). Germline CDR1 GTSNPN, CDR2 SVGIG (reference sequence). V shed 0 bases and J shed 5 bases, with 13 bases lying between them. The CDR3 sequence is 14 residues long. Written as DNA, the CDR3 is TGTGCCTGGAGTGTCGTGGGGACGGGGACTGAAGCTTTCTTT. The encoded protein is CAWSVVGTGTEAFF. Variable domain in full (rest from reference TRBV30 and TRBJ1-1): SQTIHQWPATLVQPVGSPLSLECTVEGTSNPNLYWYRQAAGRGLQLLFYSVGIGQISSEVPQNLSASRPQDRQFILSSKKLLLSDSGFYLCAWSVVGTGTEAFFGQGTRLTVV.

The genes are TRBV10-3 and TRBJ1-4, with TRBD1 matching 8 bases. From germline, CDR1 is ENHRY and CDR2 SYGVKD. The ends lost 2 bases at V and 3 bases at J; junction bases unmatched: 2. The CDR3 is made up of 15 amino acids. CDR3 protein: CAISEGQGPNEKLFF. The CDR3 DNA follows: TGTGCCATCAGTGAGGGACAGGGTCCTAATGAAAAACTGTTTTTT.

This clonotype was observed a handful of times. The CDR3 bases are TGCGCCAGCAGCTTGGGCGCTAGCGGGAGTAAAGAGACCCAGTACTTC. This encodes CASSLGASGSKETQYF. This chain links TRBV5-1 with TRBJ2-5; TRBD2 agrees at 10 bases. The V and J ends lost 0 bases and 3 bases, in that order; junction bases with no gene match: 5. Germline V gene data show CDR1 as SGHRS and CDR2 as YFSETQ. The CDR3 loop spans 16 amino acids.

This sequence joins TRBV6-2 or TRBV6-3 and TRBJ2-5; no reliable D call. Germline-derived CDR1 and CDR2 are MNHEY and SVGEGT. V was shortened by 4 bases and J by 7 bases, with 10 bases between the two germline ends. The CDR3 consists of 12 residues. CDR3 in DNA: TGTGCCAGCAGTTCGGGCCCGGTGACCCAGTACTTC. Encoded protein: CASSSGPVTQYF.

This clonotype was counted many times. CDR3 bases: TGTGCCAGCAGAGGGACAGGGGGCATGTACGAGCAGTACTTC. Translation: CASRGTGGMYEQYF. The rearrangement joins TRBV25-1 to TRBJ2-7; 12 bases are shared with TRBD1. The V gene end was trimmed by 6 bases and the J gene end by 4 bases; junction bases not matched to a gene: 4. Germline assignment: CDR1 MGHDK and CDR2 SYGVNS. The length of the CDR3 is 14 residues.

This clonotype was picked up a small number of times. At one boundary the junction diverges from the germline segment, which might be a read error. The chain couples TRBV6-1 to TRBJ2-2; perhaps TRBD2 as D (5 bases). Germline V CDR1 and CDR2: MNHNS, SASEGT. The CDR3 totals 12 residues. The CDR3 is CASVLLTGELSF. The CDR3 DNA follows: TGTGCCAGCGTCCTACTCACCGGGGAGCTGTCTTTT.

J is TRBJ2-5 and V is TRBV6-1, with 11 bases fitting TRBD2. CDR1 and CDR2 (germline): MNHNS, SASEGT. Unmatched junction bases numbered 11, after V lost 7 bases and J lost 7 bases. The CDR3 length is 15 residues. The CDR3 here is CASNPGGLADWTQYF. The CDR3 DNA follows: TGTGCCAGCAACCCTGGGGGACTAGCGGACTGGACCCAGTACTTC.